One sample yielded the 25 T cell receptor beta chains listed below, sequenced in a study of cytomegalovirus exposure and HLA in healthy donors. With 60 Vbeta and 13 Jbeta primers, the PCR was carried out. Produced via immunoSEQ multiplex PCR; TCRdb's table is partial and in-frame only. The sample lists roughly 120,000 clones, roughly two thirds occurring once. The source material was PBMCs. All receptors come from a young man in good health and CMV-seropositive.

The chain employs TRBV29-1 and TRBJ1-2; D is uncertain. This CDR3 has 15 amino acids. V was pared by 0 bases and J by 7 bases, with 18 bases between. The germline gives CDR1 SQVTM, CDR2 ANQGSEA. CDR3 in DNA: TGCAGCGTTGAAGATCAACTTGGGCAGGCTGGTGGCTACACCTTC. Its protein product is CSVEDQLGQAGGYTF.

The V gene is TRBV7-8, the J gene TRBJ2-1; 7 nucleotides align to TRBD1. This CDR3 has 15 amino acids. V lost 5 bases, J lost 4 bases, and 8 bases stayed unmatched. Germline CDR1 SGHVS, CDR2 FQNEAQ. The CDR3 sequence: CASSLRDSIYNEQFF. DNA of the CDR3: TGTGCCAGCAGCCTCCGGGACAGCATTTACAATGAGCAGTTCTTC.

The chain recombines TRBV28 with TRBJ2-7, with D possibly being TRBD1 (6 bases). The CDR3 is 15 residues long. Trimming removed 5 bases at V and 3 bases at J, with 17 bases between. CDR1 is MDHEN and CDR2 is SYDVKM in the germline V gene. The CDR3 DNA reads as TGTGCCAGCAGTAGTACAGGGTCAGTAGTCTACGAGCAGTACTTC. It encodes CASSSTGSVVYEQYF.

This CDR3 reads CASSQSGTSSSEQFF. As DNA, the CDR3 is TGTGCCAGCAGCCAATCCGGGACTAGCTCAAGTGAGCAGTTCTTC. V is TRBV7-3 and J is TRBJ2-1, with 9 bases matching TRBD2. There are 15 residues in the CDR3. Trimming cost V 5 bases and J 9 bases; bases outside gene matches: 11. The germline V gene encodes CDR1 SGHTA and CDR2 FQGTGA. The entire variable domain, with the rest obtained from reference TRBV7-3 and TRBJ2-1, is as follows: GAGVSQTPSNKVTEKGKYVELRCDPISGHTALYWYRQSLGQGPEFLIYFQGTGAADDSGLPNDRFFAVRPEGSVSTLKIQRTERGDSAVYLCASSQSGTSSSEQFFGPGTRLTVL.

This sequence joins TRBV5-1 and TRBJ2-3, with 8 bases identical to TRBD2. The CDR3 totals 13 residues. CDR1 and CDR2 (germline): SGHRS, YFSETQ. Losses at the gene ends were 4 bases for V and 15 bases for J; bases not matched to a gene: 13. CDR3 in DNA: TGCGCCAGCAGCCACACCCCGGGACTAGGAACCTATTTT. Encoded protein: CASSHTPGLGTYF.

To note about this clone: Compared with germline, one end of the junction differs, possibly owing to a read error. The chain uses TRBV5-4 and TRBJ2-3, with 10 bases identical to TRBD1. Germline lookup yields CDR1 SGHNT and CDR2 YYREEE (reference sequence). The CDR3 has 17 amino acids. The chain's CDR3 is CASSRGQGIGGTDTQYF. The CDR3 coding sequence is TGTGCTAGCAGCCGGGGACAGGGGATCGGGGGCACAGATACGCAGTATTTT.

The rearrangement joins TRBV28 to TRBJ2-7, with 10 nucleotides matching TRBD1. Germline V gene data show CDR1 as MDHEN and CDR2 as SYDVKM. The V and J ends lost 1 base and 6 bases, in that order; junction bases with no gene match: 6. The CDR3 has 15 residues. The CDR3 coding sequence is TGTGCCAGCAGTTTATATGGGACAGGGGATGGCGAGCAGTACTTC. Translating it yields CASSLYGTGDGEQYF.

The chain is built from TRBV7-9 and TRBJ2-5, with 9 nucleotides matching TRBD1. Near its end, the DNA agrees better with TRBJ2-7, so the J call may be wrong. This CDR3 spans 14 amino acids. Germline CDR1 is SEHNR and CDR2 is FQNEAQ (reference sequence). The CDR3, as DNA: TGTGCCAGCAGACCCGGGACAGGGACCTACGAGCAGTACTTC. It is translated as CASRPGTGTYEQYF.

The chain uses TRBV4-3 and TRBJ1-2; 8 bases align to TRBD1. The V segment lost 2 bases and the J segment 8 bases; nucleotides outside the gene matches: 13. Germline loops: CDR1 LGHNA, CDR2 YSLEER. This CDR3 is 16 amino acids long. The DNA for the CDR3 is TGCGCCAGCAGCCAACTTACCGGGACAGGAATTCGAGGCTACACCTTC. It specifies CASSQLTGTGIRGYTF.

This clone has only a few counts. V gene TRBV11-2 combines with J gene TRBJ1-2, with D maybe TRBD1 (6 bases). CDR1 and CDR2 (germline): SGHAT, FQNNGV. The V gene lost 5 bases and the J gene lost 4 bases, with 20 bases spanning the gap. CDR3 length equals 16 residues. The CDR3, as DNA: TGTGCCAGCAGCCAAGCTCCAAACAGGGTCGGCTATGGCTACACCTTC. This gives the protein CASSQAPNRVGYGYTF.

The rearrangement joins TRBV6-5 to TRBJ2-7; possible D gene TRBD2, 5 bases. CDR1 and CDR2 (germline): MNHEY, SVGAGI. Trimming shortened V by 2 bases and J by 3 bases, and 5 bases separated the two germline ends. CDR3 length equals 12 residues. The CDR3 reads CASSYEGYEQYF. CDR3 in DNA: TGTGCCAGCAGTTACGAGGGCTACGAGCAGTACTTC.

A single count supports this clone. This rearrangement joins TRBV2 to TRBJ2-3; TRBD2 matches 8 bases. The CDR3 is 15 amino acids. Unmatched junction bases numbered 12, after V lost 11 bases and J lost 2 bases. Germline assignment: CDR1 SNHLY and CDR2 FYNNEI. CDR3 sequence (DNA): TGTGCCGGCCAACGGGGGGGAGCCTCCACAGATACGCAGTATTTT. This encodes CAGQRGGASTDTQYF.

The CDR3 region has the DNA TGTGCCAGCAGCTTGGGCCAGGGGTATGGAAACACCATATATTTT. Its protein is CASSLGQGYGNTIYF. The chain uses TRBV5-4 and TRBJ1-3, with D perhaps TRBD1 (6 bases). Looked up from germline, CDR1 is SGHNT and CDR2 is YYREEE (reference sequence). The CDR3 is 15 amino acids. The V gene lost 0 bases and the J gene lost 3 bases, with 10 bases spanning the gap.

The rearrangement links TRBV28 to TRBJ2-5; the D gene is possibly TRBD1 (6 bases). Germline CDR1 and CDR2: MDHEN and SYDVKM. The length of the CDR3 is 12 residues. V lost 9 bases to trimming and J lost 6 bases, with 14 bases between them. This CDR3 is CASGQRGQTQYF. CDR3 sequence (DNA): TGTGCCAGTGGACAGAGGGGACAGACCCAGTACTTC.

The chain employs TRBV13 and TRBJ2-1, with 7 bases identical to TRBD2. The CDR3 length is 15 residues. The J segment lost 1 base and the V segment lost 0 bases, leaving 0 bases of the junction unmatched. The germline V gene has CDR1 PRHDT and CDR2 FYEKMQ (reference sequence). CDR3 bases: TGTGCCAGCAGCTTAGGGGGAGGGTCCTACAATGAGCAGTTCTTC. Protein: CASSLGGGSYNEQFF.

This rearrangement joins TRBV25-1 to TRBJ2-1; D not resolved. The V gene lost 3 bases and the J gene lost 9 bases, with 18 bases spanning the gap. The CDR3 loop spans 15 amino acids. Germline V gene lookup returns CDR1 MGHDK and CDR2 SYGVNS. This CDR3 is CASSDMSSSLFEQFF. The CDR3 bases are TGTGCCAGCAGTGATATGAGTTCCTCCCTCTTTGAGCAGTTCTTC.

The chain couples TRBV5-1 to TRBJ2-7; possible D gene TRBD2, 6 bases. V shed 0 bases and J shed 2 bases, with 21 bases lying between them. This CDR3 is 18 amino acids long. The germline gives CDR1 SGHRS, CDR2 YFSETQ. As DNA, the CDR3 is TGCGCCAGCAGCTTGGATAGCGGCGCCATCGCCGGAACCTACGAGCAGTACTTC. Amino acids: CASSLDSGAIAGTYEQYF.

This clone was seen only a few times. This chain uses TRBV9 with TRBJ1-3; D might be TRBD1 (5 bases). Trimming cost V 3 bases and J 3 bases, with 13 bases left between them. The CDR3 loop spans 15 amino acids. Germline CDR1 is SGDLS and CDR2 is YYNGEE. Here the CDR3 reads CASSALGLNGNTIYF. CDR3 DNA: TGTGCCAGCAGCGCATTGGGGCTTAATGGAAACACCATATATTTT.

V and J are TRBV29-1 and TRBJ1-1, with a possible D match to TRBD1 (6 bases). The germline gives CDR1 SQVTM, CDR2 ANQGSEA. The CDR3 is made up of 17 amino acids. The CDR3 nucleotides are TGCAGTCTATTGAATCGGACAGATTATACCTTTAACACTGAAGCTTTCTTT. Protein sequence: CSLLNRTDYTFNTEAFF.

V gene TRBV11-2 combines with J gene TRBJ2-7; 9 nucleotides align to TRBD1. After removal of 3 bases from V and 2 bases from J, the junction contained 14 bases not matched to a gene. In germline, CDR1 is SGHAT, CDR2 FQNNGV. This CDR3 is 18 amino acids long. CDR3 nucleotide sequence: TGTGCCAGCAGCTTGCGGGGGACAGGGACTGATGCTGCCTACGAGCAGTACTTC. Amino acids: CASSLRGTGTDAAYEQYF.

The chain couples TRBV4-2 to TRBJ2-3; D uncertain. V was trimmed by 8 bases and J by 2 bases, leaving 17 bases between them. The CDR3 is 15 amino acids. CDR1 is LGHNA and CDR2 is YNFKEQ in the germline V gene. For the CDR3, the DNA is TGTGCCAGCGGATCCTTTGGCTTAGCCACAGATACGCAGTATTTT. Protein sequence: CASGSFGLATDTQYF.

This rearrangement joins TRBV4-3 to TRBJ1-2; 7 nucleotides align to TRBD1. Unmatched junction bases numbered 15, after V lost 3 bases and J lost 5 bases. CDR3 size: 17 residues. Germline V gene sequence: CDR1 LGHNA, CDR2 YSLEER. The DNA for the CDR3 is TGCGCCAGCAGCCAGGACAGGTTGAGTCAACCCGTATATGGCTACACCTTC. Translation gives CASSQDRLSQPVYGYTF.

This clone was recorded once. The chain couples TRBV7-8 to TRBJ2-3; D possibly corresponds to TRBD2 (6 bases). The germline V and J ends were trimmed by 5 bases and 1 base, with 19 bases remaining between them. The length of the CDR3 is 17 residues. Germline loops: CDR1 SGHVS, CDR2 FQNEAQ. As DNA, the CDR3 is TGTGCCAGCAGCCTCGAGAGGGGAGGTTTTGGCACAGATACGCAGTATTTT. Translating it yields CASSLERGGFGTDTQYF.

CDR3 DNA sequence: TGTGCCAGCAGCCGCGACAGGTCCTACGAGCAGTACTTC. Translation gives CASSRDRSYEQYF. The chain employs TRBV7-3 and TRBJ2-7, with a possible D match to TRBD1 (6 bases). The CDR3 extends over 13 amino acids. In germline, CDR1 is SGHTA, CDR2 FQGTGA. Between the trimmed V and J ends, which lost 5 bases and 1 base, there was a span of 9 bases.

This clone was detected once. V and J are TRBV30 and TRBJ2-1; TRBD2 agrees at 10 bases. Looked up from germline, CDR1 is GTSNPN and CDR2 is SVGIG (reference sequence). CDR3 length: 14 amino acids. Trimming cost V 4 bases and J 5 bases; bases outside gene matches: 5. CDR3: CAWTGTSADNEQFF. CDR3 bases: TGTGCCTGGACCGGGACTAGCGCCGACAATGAGCAGTTCTTC.